Given below is one TCR beta chain in context. Its antigen remains unknown. The data stem from a study of CD8 T cells in ankylosing spondylitis. Study-level points and caveats: One TCR beta motif, made up of about 8 highly homologous variants, appeared characteristic of ankylosing spondylitis blood. Significant enrichment of disease-linked clones was reported in matched ankylosing spondylitis synovial fluid.

Germline values: CDR1 MNHEY, CDR2 SVGAGI. The ends were cut back, 2 bases at V and 7 bases at J, with 12 bases in the middle. The CDR3 has 14 amino acids. Quantitative 5'-RACE with molecular barcodes was used to make the TCR beta libraries. TCRdb passed the 5' RACE reads through MiXCR, listing each CDR3 protein once. This sample has about 390,000 distinct CDR3 sequences; more than 20% occur once, and the top ten carry approximately 16%. Sample: blood, either unsorted or a sorted T cell fraction (not recorded which). This rearrangement joins TRBV6-5 to TRBJ2-1; D unclear. The sequence was obtained from a male donor with ankylosing spondylitis. In nucleotides, the CDR3 is TGTGCCAGCAGTTACAGAGTATCGGGTAATGAGCAGTTCTTC. Residues: CASSYRVSGNEQFF.